The T cell receptor (beta chain) described here comes from a study of blood T cell repertoires in COVID-19. The overall study: Researchers got acute and convalescent COVID-19 samples from the United States, Italy and Spain. From T cells, B-cell-depleted T cells, or PBMCs came the material, which was cDNA or gDNA.

Under the authors' procedure: Amplification of reference gene primers provided the estimated nucleated cell counts. Repertoires were generated with immunoSEQ multiplex PCR, while TCRdb's copy carries only in-frame clones and drops some. That table gives V, J and clone size, and the DNA gave D and trimming. The sample lists 95,000 to 110,000 clones, around nine tenths seen once, with under 20% in the top ten. Trimming at V came to 6 bases and at J to 9 bases, leaving 5 bases not matched to a gene. This CDR3 spans 12 amino acids. This chain links TRBV12-3 or TRBV12-4 with TRBJ1-5; the match to TRBD1 covers 7 bases. Sequenced sample: peripheral blood. The TCR was taken from an elderly woman in a cohort sampled during active COVID-19. The CDR3 reads CASSRGDGPQHF. CDR3 sequence (DNA): TGTGCCAGCAGCAGGGGGGACGGGCCCCAGCATTTT.